This T cell receptor (beta chain) was sequenced during a study of CD8+CD57+ T cells in acquired aplastic anemia. For the study at large: Sorted CD4+ and CD8+ cell DNA averaged roughly 3 ug.

According to the study, genomic DNA was the template for TCR beta VDJ and CDR3 profiling. TCRdb re-called the reads with MiXCR, one entry per CDR3 protein. The sample holds roughly 61,000 distinct CDR3 sequences, around 50% seen once. The CDR3 has 16 residues. After removal of 4 bases from V and 3 bases from J, the junction contained 5 bases not matched to a gene. Per germline, CDR1 LNHDA and CDR2 SQIVND (reference sequence). The chain is built from TRBV19 and TRBJ2-3, with 12 bases fitting TRBD2. The sample comprised sorted CD4+, CD8+, or CD8+CD57+ T cells (not recorded which) from PBMCs. The receptor was derived from a human donor in good health, serving as a control. CDR3 region: CASSTRLAGATDTQYF. The CDR3 DNA reads as TGTGCCAGTAGTACAAGACTAGCGGGGGCAACAGATACGCAGTATTTT.